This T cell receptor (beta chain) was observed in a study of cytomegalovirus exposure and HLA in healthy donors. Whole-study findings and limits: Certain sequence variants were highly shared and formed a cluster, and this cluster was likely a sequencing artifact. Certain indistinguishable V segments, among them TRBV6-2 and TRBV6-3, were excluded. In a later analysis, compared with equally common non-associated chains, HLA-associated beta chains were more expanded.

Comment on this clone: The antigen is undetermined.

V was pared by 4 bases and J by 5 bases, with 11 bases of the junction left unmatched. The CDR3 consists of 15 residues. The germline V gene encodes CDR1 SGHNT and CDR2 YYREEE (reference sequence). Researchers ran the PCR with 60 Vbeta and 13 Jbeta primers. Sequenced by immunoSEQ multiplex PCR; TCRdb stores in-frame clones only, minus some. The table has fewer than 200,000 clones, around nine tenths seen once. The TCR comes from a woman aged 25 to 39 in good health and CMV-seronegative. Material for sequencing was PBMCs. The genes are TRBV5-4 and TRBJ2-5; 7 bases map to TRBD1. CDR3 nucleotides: TGTGCCAGCAGCAGTGTGCAGGGGGTTGGGGAGACCCAGTACTTC. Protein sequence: CASSSVQGVGETQYF.